This T cell receptor beta chain was obtained from a study of shared clonotypes between healthy human individuals. Study-wide results and limits: Naive subsets generally exceeded memory subsets in estimated richness. Limitation of the genetic and exposure-history diversity represented came from the few donors. Non-shared clonotypes showed lower generation probabilities than clonotypes common to all four donors.

This table comes from immunoSEQ multiplex PCR, and its TCRdb copy is limited to in-frame clones, with some not included. The sample yields about 2.4 million clones, over 85% seen once. Concerning this clone: Its antigen is undetermined.

Source material: naive CD4+ T cells from PBMCs. Noted subset: CD45RA+ positively selected. This clonotype was obtained from a man younger than 35 in good health. Some clones in this sample may be carry-over from other donors' samples.

The chain's CDR3 is CAWSQLAQPTDTQYF. CDR3 sequence (DNA): TGTGCCTGGAGTCAGTTAGCGCAACCCACAGATACGCAGTATTTT. The genes are TRBV30 and TRBJ2-3, with a possible D match to TRBD2 (5 bases). The CDR3 runs 15 residues. V lost 2 bases, J lost 2 bases, and 14 bases lay in between. Per germline, CDR1 GTSNPN and CDR2 SVGIG (reference sequence). Supplemented by reference TRBV30 and TRBJ2-3, the full variable domain reads SQTIHQWPATLVQPVGSPLSLECTVEGTSNPNLYWYRQAAGRGLQLLFYSVGIGQISSEVPQNLSASRPQDRQFILSSKKLLLSDSGFYLCAWSQLAQPTDTQYFGPGTRLTVL.